The clone carrying this TCR beta chain was counted ten times or more. What it binds is not known. The sample is drawn from a study of neurological immune-mediated disorders. The time point is: longitudinal time-point 3. The authors made cDNA by 5'RACE with 10-nucleotide random UMIs. One entry per CDR3 protein, called by TCRdb with MiXCR from the 5' RACE reads. There are approximately 47,000 distinct CDR3 sequences in the sample; approximately 13% occur only once, and about an eighth lies in the top ten. Study-wide points: HTLV-1-associated myelopathy had the most TCR clonal expansion, whereas multiple sclerosis had the least (lower than in healthy controls).

Sequencing input: PBMCs. This TCR was recovered from a man aged 25-45 years in good health.

In nucleotides, the CDR3 is TGCGCCAGCAGCTTGGTCTCCAATGGGGACTATGGCTACACCTTC. Translating gives CASSLVSNGDYGYTF. V usage is TRBV5-1 and J usage is TRBJ1-2; D not resolved. CDR1 and CDR2 (germline): SGHRS, YFSETQ. CDR3 length: 15 amino acids. V was trimmed by 0 bases and J by 3 bases, leaving 12 bases between them.